A single T cell receptor beta chain is shown here with its context. Its matching antigen is unknown. This entry is derived from a study of identical twins. Findings and limits, study-wide: Alpha sequences that were out-of-frame and twin-shared showed an excess of low generation probability.

Germline loops: CDR1 SGHRS, CDR2 YFSETQ. Deletions cut 6 bases from V and 5 bases from J, with 17 bases between. This CDR3 has 14 residues. A single record per CDR3 protein comes from TCRdb applying MiXCR to the 5' RACE reads. The data contain 500,000 to 550,000 distinct CDR3 sequences, approximately 22% of them seen just once; the ten biggest clones take up 0.91%. This same sample was also part of a study on T cells expressing NK-cell markers. That source reports: Nothing established the HCMV specificity of expanded NKG2C+ T cell clones.

The TCR was taken from a woman between 18 and 29 years old in good health. The rearrangement joins TRBV5-1 to TRBJ2-5; D is tentatively TRBD1 or TRBD2 (5 bases each). Specimen: CD4+ T cells sorted from blood. CDR3 residues: CASTEGRGGETQYF. CDR3 bases: TGCGCCAGCACCGAGGGAAGGGGTGGGGAGACCCAGTACTTC. Supplemented by reference TRBV5-1 and TRBJ2-5, the full variable domain reads KAGVTQTPRYLIKTRGQQVTLSCSPISGHRSVSWYQQTPGQGLQFLFEYFSETQRNKGNFPGRFSGRQFSNSRSEMNVSTLELGDSALYLCASTEGRGGETQYFGPGTRLLVL.